Presented here are 8 T cell receptor beta chains from one specimen sequenced in a study of blood T cell repertoires in COVID-19 (dated by TCRdb to the early 2020s). Library preparation employed the immunoSEQ multiplex PCR assay. TCRdb took over this immuneACCESS table, retaining in-frame rearrangements with V and J assigned. Such tables are incomplete; in checked studies, under half of the missing clones stem from an unresolved V gene, and the remainder is unexplained. The sample contains about 140,000 clones, 88% of them found a single time. The ten largest clones take up 1.5% to 2% of the sample. Sequences were obtained from peripheral blood. The source of these receptors is a woman between 45 and 65 years old with acute or convalescent COVID-19.

The chain links TRBV7-8 to TRBJ2-7; no clear D. CDR1 and CDR2 from the germline V gene are SGHVS and FQNEAQ. The CDR3 is 11 amino acids. Trimming stripped 8 bases from V and 3 bases from J, with 8 bases between. CDR3 sequence: CASVLYYEQYF. The DNA of the CDR3 is TGTGCCAGCGTTCTTTACTACGAGCAGTACTTC.

The chain links TRBV7-3 to TRBJ1-1; no reliable D call. V lost 3 bases, J lost 0 bases, and 8 bases lay in between. The CDR3 loop spans 14 amino acids. Germline values: CDR1 SGHTA, CDR2 FQGTGA. The CDR3 DNA follows: TGTGCCAGCAGCTTCGGCGGCTTGAACACTGAAGCTTTCTTT. Translation: CASSFGGLNTEAFF.

The J gene is TRBJ2-2, the V gene TRBV5-1, with D possibly matching TRBD1 (6 bases). CDR1 is SGHRS, CDR2 YFSETQ, per germline. Trimming pared 4 bases from V and 1 base from J, leaving 11 bases between. The CDR3 sequence is 15 residues long. In DNA, the CDR3 is TGCGCCAGCAGCCCCGGGACAAGGAACACCGGGGAGCTGTTTTTT. Its protein product is CASSPGTRNTGELFF.

This rearrangement joins TRBV29-1 to TRBJ1-1; no definite D call. The CDR3 sequence is 13 residues long. Germline V gene data show CDR1 as SQVTM and CDR2 as ANQGSEA. V lost 4 bases, J lost 7 bases, and 16 bases lay in between. The CDR3 coding sequence is TGCAGCGTTGCTGTTGGGAGTTGGATTGAAGCTTTCTTT. Translated: CSVAVGSWIEAFF.

CDR3 bases: TGTGCCAAGGGGGACGACACCGGGGAGCTGTTTTTT. It translates to CAKGDDTGELFF. V is TRBV7-9 and J is TRBJ2-2, with D perhaps TRBD1 (6 bases). The CDR3 contains 12 residues. V lost 10 bases, J lost 3 bases, and 9 bases lay in between. CDR1 and CDR2 (germline): SEHNR, FQNEAQ (reference sequence).

This sequence joins TRBV11-2 and TRBJ1-1, with 7 bases aligning to TRBD1. Germline lookup yields CDR1 SGHAT and CDR2 FQNNGV. This CDR3 has 11 residues. J lost 10 bases, V lost 4 bases, and 3 bases had no gene match. CDR3 residues: CASSSQGVAFF. CDR3 coding DNA: TGTGCCAGCAGCTCGCAGGGGGTAGCTTTCTTT.

V usage is TRBV11-3 and J usage is TRBJ2-7; D possibly corresponds to TRBD2 (7 bases). Trimming removed 5 bases from V and 3 bases from J, with 14 bases in between. Germline V gives CDR1 SGHNT, CDR2 YENEEA. The CDR3 is made up of 14 amino acids. This CDR3 reads CASSPEGGLYEQYF. The CDR3, as DNA: TGTGCCAGCAGCCCCGAGGGGGGGCTCTACGAGCAGTACTTC. Looking up the rest from reference TRBV11-3 and TRBJ2-7 gives the full variable domain: EAGVVQSPRYKIIEKKQPVAFWCNPISGHNTLYWYLQNLGQGPELLIRYENEEAVDDSQLPKDRFSAERLKGVDSTLKIQPAELGDSAVYLCASSPEGGLYEQYFGPGTRLTVT.

The rearrangement uses TRBV4-1 and TRBJ2-1; no reliable D call. The germline V gene encodes CDR1 MGHRA and CDR2 YSYEKL. Trimming shortened V by 2 bases and J by 3 bases, and 14 bases separated the two germline ends. CDR3 length: 16 residues. The CDR3: CASSQTPDYLYNEQFF. The CDR3 DNA reads as TGCGCCAGCAGCCAAACTCCCGATTATCTCTACAATGAGCAGTTCTTC.